The text below deals with one TCR beta chain. As handled by the study authors: Amplification of reference gene primers was used by the study to estimate nucleated cell counts. Clones were sequenced by immunoSEQ multiplex PCR, and TCRdb holds only the in-frame ones, with some missing. D and trimming come from the DNA, and the V and J calls and clone size come from that table. In the table there are 150,000 or so clones, around 87% of which are singletons. The sample is drawn from a study of blood T cell repertoires in COVID-19. Study at large: Acute-phase and convalescent COVID-19 samples originated in the United States, Italy and Spain. PBMCs, B-cell-depleted T cells, or T cells provided the cDNA or gDNA that made up the material.

The CDR3 length is 14 residues. The ends were cut back, 6 bases at V and 6 bases at J, with 18 bases in the middle. CDR1 and CDR2 from the germline V gene are MNHEY and SVGAGI. The rearrangement joins TRBV6-5 to TRBJ2-7; D possibly corresponds to TRBD2 (6 bases). The TCR originated in a man older than 75 with acute or convalescent COVID-19. The sample taken for sequencing was peripheral blood. The DNA for the CDR3 is TGTGCCAGCAGCGAGGGACTCTTTTCCGGCGAGCAGTACTTC. Translating gives CASSEGLFSGEQYF.